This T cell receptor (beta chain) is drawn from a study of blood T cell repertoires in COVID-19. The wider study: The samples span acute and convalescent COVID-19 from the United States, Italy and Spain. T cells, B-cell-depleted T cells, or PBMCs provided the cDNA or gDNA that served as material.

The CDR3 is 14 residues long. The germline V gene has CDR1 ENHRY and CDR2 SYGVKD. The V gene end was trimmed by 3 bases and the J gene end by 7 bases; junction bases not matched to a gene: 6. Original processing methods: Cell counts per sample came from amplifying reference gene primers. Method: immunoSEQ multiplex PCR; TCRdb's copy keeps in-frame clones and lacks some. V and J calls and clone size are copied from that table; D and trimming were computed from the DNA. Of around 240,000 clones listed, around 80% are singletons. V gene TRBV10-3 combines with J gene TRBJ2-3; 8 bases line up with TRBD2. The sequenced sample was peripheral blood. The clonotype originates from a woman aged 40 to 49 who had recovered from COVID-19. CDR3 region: CAISDGLAANTQYF. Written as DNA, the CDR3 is TGTGCCATCAGTGATGGACTAGCTGCAAATACGCAGTATTTT.